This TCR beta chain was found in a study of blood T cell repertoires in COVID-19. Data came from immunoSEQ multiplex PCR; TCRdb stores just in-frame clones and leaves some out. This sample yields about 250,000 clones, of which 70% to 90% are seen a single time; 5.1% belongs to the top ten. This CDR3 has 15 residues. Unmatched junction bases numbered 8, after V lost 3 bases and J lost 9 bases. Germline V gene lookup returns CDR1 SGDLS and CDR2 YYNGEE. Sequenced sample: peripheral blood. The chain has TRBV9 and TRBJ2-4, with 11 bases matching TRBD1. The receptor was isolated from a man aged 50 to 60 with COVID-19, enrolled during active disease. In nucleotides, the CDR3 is TGTGCCAGCAGCGCCGGAGGACAGGGGGCTGGCATTCAGTACTTC. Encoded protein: CASSAGGQGAGIQYF.